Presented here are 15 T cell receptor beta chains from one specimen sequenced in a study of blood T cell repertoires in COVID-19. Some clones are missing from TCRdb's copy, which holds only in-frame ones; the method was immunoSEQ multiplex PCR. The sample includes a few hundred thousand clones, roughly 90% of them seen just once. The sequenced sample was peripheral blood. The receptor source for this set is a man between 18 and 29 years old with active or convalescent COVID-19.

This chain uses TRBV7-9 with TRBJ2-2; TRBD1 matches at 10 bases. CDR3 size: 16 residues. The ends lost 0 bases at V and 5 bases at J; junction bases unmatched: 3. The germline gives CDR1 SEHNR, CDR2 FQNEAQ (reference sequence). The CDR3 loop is CASSLARDRGTGELFF. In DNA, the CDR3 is TGTGCCAGCAGCTTAGCCCGGGACAGGGGTACCGGGGAGCTGTTTTTT.

The CDR3 here is CASSLNPGDRQETQYF. CDR3 DNA sequence: TGTGCCAGCAGCTTAAACCCGGGGGACAGACAAGAGACCCAGTACTTC. The chain uses TRBV7-6 and TRBJ2-5; tentative D call: TRBD1 (7 bases). V was trimmed by 2 bases and J by 2 bases, leaving 15 bases between them. The CDR3 length is 16 residues. Germline lookup yields CDR1 SGHVS and CDR2 FNYEAQ.

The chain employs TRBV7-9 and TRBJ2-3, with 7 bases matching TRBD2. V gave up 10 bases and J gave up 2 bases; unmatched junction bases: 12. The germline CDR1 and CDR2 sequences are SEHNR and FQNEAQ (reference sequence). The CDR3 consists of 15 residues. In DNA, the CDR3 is TGTGCCATTGCAACTCCGGGACTACTCACAGATACGCAGTATTTT. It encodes CAIATPGLLTDTQYF.

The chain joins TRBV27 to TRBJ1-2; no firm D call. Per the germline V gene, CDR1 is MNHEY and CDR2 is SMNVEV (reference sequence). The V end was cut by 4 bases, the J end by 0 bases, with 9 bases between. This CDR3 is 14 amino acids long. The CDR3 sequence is CASSSQTTNYGYTF. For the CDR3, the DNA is TGTGCCAGCAGTTCACAGACGACTAACTATGGCTACACCTTC.

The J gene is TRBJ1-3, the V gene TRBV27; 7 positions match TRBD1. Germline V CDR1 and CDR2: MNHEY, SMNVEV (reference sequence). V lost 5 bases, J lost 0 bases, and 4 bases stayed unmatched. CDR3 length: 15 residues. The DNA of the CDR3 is TGTGCCAGCAGTCCGGGACAGTACTCTGGAAACACCATATATTTT. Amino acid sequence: CASSPGQYSGNTIYF.

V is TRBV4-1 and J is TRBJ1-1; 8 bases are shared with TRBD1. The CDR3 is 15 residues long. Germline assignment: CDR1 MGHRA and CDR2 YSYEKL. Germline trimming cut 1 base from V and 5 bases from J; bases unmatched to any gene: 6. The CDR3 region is CASSQGYRGRTEAFF. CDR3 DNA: TGCGCCAGCAGCCAAGGTTACAGGGGGAGAACTGAAGCTTTCTTT.

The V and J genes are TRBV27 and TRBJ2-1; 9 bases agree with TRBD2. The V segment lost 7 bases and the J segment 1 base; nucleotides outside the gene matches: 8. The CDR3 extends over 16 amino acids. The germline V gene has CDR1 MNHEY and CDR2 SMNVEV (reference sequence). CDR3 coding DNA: TGTGCCAGCAATCCTTTTAGCGGGAGTTCCTACAATGAGCAGTTCTTC. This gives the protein CASNPFSGSSYNEQFF.

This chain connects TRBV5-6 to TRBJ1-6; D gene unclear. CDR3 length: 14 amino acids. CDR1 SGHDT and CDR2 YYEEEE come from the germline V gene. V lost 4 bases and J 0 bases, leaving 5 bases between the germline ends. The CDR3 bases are TGTGCCAGCAGCGTTTACTCCTATAATTCACCCCTCCACTTT. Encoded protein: CASSVYSYNSPLHF.

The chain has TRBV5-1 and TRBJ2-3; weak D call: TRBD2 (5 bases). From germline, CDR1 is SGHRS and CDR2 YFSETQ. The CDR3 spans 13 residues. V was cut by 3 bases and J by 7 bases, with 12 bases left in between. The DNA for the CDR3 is TGCGCCAGCAGCTCGAGGGTCGGGTATACGCAGTATTTT. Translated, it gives CASSSRVGYTQYF.

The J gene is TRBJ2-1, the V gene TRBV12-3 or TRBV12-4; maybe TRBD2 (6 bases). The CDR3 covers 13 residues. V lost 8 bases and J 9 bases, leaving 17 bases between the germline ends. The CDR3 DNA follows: TGTGCCAGCCGGCCCCCGCTCGGGGGTGAGCAGTTCTTC. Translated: CASRPPLGGEQFF.

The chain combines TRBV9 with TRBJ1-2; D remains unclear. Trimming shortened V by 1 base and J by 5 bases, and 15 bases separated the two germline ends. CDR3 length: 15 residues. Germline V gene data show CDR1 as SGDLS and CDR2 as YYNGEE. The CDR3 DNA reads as TGTGCCAGCAGCGTATGGATAGCTTCGGGGTATGGCTACACCTTC. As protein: CASSVWIASGYGYTF.

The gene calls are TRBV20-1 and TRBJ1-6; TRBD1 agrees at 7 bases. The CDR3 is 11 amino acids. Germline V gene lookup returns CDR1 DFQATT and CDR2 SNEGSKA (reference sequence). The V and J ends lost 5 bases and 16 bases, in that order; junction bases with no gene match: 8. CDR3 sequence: CSAPMTGRLHF. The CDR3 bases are TGCAGTGCTCCAATGACAGGGAGGCTCCACTTT.

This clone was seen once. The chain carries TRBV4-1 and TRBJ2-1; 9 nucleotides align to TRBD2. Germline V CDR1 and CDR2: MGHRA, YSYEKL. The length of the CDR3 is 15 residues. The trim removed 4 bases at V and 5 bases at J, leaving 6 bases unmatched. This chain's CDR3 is CASSPGTSSHNEQFF. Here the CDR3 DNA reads TGCGCCAGCAGCCCCGGGACTAGCAGCCACAATGAGCAGTTCTTC.

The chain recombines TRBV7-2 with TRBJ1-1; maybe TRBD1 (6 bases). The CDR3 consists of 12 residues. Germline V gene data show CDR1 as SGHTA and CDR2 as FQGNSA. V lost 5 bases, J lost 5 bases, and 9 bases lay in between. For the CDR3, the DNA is TGTGCCAGCAGCATACAGGGAACTGAAGCTTTCTTT. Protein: CASSIQGTEAFF. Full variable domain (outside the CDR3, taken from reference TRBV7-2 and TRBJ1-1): GAGVSQSPSNKVTEKGKDVELRCDPISGHTALYWYRQSLGQGLEFLIYFQGNSAPDKSGLPSDRFSAERTGGSVSTLTIQRTQQEDSAVYLCASSIQGTEAFFGQGTRLTVV.

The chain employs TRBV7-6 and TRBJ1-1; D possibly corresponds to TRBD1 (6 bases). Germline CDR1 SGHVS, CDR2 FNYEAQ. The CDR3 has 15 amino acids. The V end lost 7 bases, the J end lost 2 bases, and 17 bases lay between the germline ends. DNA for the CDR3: TGTGCCAGCACCACTCGGGGGGCCTTTAACACTGAAGCTTTCTTT. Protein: CASTTRGAFNTEAFF.